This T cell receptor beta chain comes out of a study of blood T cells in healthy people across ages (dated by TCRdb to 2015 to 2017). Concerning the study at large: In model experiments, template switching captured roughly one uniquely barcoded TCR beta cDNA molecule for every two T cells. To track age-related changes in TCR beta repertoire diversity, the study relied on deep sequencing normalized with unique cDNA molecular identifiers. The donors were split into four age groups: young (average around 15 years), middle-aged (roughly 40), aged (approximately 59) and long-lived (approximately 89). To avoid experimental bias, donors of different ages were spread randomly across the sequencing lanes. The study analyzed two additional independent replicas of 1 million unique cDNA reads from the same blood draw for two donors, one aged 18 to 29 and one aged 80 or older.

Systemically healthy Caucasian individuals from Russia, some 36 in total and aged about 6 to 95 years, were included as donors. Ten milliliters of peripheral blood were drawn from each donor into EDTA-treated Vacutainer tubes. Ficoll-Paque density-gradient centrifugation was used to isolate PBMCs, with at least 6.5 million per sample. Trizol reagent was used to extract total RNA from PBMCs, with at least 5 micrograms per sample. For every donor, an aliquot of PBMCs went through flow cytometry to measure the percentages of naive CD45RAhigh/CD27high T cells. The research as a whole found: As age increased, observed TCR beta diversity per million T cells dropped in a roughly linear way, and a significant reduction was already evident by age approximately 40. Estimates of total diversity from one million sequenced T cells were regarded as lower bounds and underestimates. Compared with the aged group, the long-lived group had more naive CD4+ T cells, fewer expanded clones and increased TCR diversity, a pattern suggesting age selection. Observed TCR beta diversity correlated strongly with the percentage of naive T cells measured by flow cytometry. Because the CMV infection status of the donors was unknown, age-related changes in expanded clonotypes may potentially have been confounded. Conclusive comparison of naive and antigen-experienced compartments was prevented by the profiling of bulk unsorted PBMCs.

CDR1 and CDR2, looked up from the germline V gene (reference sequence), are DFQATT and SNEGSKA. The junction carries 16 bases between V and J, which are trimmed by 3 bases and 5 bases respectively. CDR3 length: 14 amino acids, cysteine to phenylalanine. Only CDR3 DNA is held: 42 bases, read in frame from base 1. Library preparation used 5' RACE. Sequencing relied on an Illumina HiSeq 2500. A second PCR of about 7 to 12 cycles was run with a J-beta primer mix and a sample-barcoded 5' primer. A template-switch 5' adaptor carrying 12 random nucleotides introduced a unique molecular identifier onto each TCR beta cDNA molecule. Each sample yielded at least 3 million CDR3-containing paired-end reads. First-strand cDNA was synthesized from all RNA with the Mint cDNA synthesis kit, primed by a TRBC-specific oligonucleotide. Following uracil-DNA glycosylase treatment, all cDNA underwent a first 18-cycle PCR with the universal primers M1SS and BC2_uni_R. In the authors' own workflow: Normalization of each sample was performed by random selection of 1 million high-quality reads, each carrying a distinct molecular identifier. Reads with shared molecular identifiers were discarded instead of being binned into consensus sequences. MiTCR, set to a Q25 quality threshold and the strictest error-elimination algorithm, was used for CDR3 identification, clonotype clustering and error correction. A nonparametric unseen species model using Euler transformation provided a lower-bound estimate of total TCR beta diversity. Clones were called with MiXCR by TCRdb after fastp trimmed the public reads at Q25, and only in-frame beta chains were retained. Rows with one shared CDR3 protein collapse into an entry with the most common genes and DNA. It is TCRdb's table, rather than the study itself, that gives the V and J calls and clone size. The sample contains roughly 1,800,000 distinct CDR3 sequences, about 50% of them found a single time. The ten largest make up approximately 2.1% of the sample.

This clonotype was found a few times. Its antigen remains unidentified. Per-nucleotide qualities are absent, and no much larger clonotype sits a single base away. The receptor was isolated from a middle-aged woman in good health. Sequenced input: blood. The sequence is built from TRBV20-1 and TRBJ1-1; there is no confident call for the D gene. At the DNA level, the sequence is TGCAGTGCTAGCCGACCTTTTGGGGTAACTGAAGCTTTCTTT. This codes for CSASRPFGVTEAFF.